This is a list of T cell receptor beta chains from one sample in a study of TIL therapy for anti-PD-1-resistant metastatic lung cancer. Sequencing used immunoSEQ multiplex PCR; TCRdb keeps in-frame clones, though not all of them. This table holds tens of thousands of clones, approximately 79% found once. The sample was blood, taken at baseline. Every receptor here comes from a man between 70 and 80 years old with non-small cell lung cancer. CDR3s include the opening cysteine and the closing phenylalanine or tryptophan. The order of the fields is CDR3 DNA, CDR3 protein, clone size, J gene, D gene, V gene. D genes are given only for firm matches. Only part of the rows carry a size: once, few, many, or a class if the clone is expanded.

cdr3_nt: TGTGCCAGCAGTCGAGGGAGCGGGTCAAGTATAGAGACCCAGTACTTC
cdr3_aa: CASSRGSGSSIETQYF
clone_size: NA
j_call: TRBJ2-5
d_call: NA
v_call: TRBV27

cdr3_nt: TGCGCCAGCAGGGCTAGCGGGAGTAATGAGCAGTTCTTC
cdr3_aa: CASRASGSNEQFF
clone_size: NA
j_call: TRBJ2-1
d_call: TRBD2
v_call: TRBV4-3

cdr3_nt: TGTGCCAGCAGCTTAGATGGGGCAGGGGTCGCCGGGGAGCTGTTTTTT
cdr3_aa: CASSLDGAGVAGELFF
clone_size: NA
j_call: TRBJ2-2
d_call: NA
v_call: TRBV7-6

cdr3_nt: TGTGCCAGTAGTACCCCGGGGGGGACTAGCGGTTACGAGCAGTACTTC
cdr3_aa: CASSTPGGTSGYEQYF
clone_size: NA
j_call: TRBJ2-7
d_call: TRBD2
v_call: TRBV19

cdr3_nt: TGCGCCAGCAGCTTAACGACTAGCGGGAGTGCAGATACGCAGTATTTT
cdr3_aa: CASSLTTSGSADTQYF
clone_size: NA
j_call: TRBJ2-3
d_call: TRBD2
v_call: TRBV5-1

cdr3_nt: TGTGCCTGGAGTAGGGGCGACAGGGGCGAGACCCAGTACTTC
cdr3_aa: CAWSRGDRGETQYF
clone_size: once
j_call: TRBJ2-5
d_call: TRBD1
v_call: TRBV30

cdr3_nt: TGCGCCAGCAGTGAGGGACCGAACACCGGGGAGCTGTTTTTT
cdr3_aa: CASSEGPNTGELFF
clone_size: NA
j_call: TRBJ2-2
d_call: NA
v_call: TRBV10-1

cdr3_nt: TGTGCTAGTGGTTTGCCTGGAGAATGGAGGGACTTC
cdr3_aa: CASGLPGEWRDF
clone_size: NA
j_call: TRBJ2-7
d_call: NA
v_call: TRBV12-5

cdr3_nt: TGTGCCAGCAGCTTGCCAGGCGCTAACTATGGCTACACCTTC
cdr3_aa: CASSLPGANYGYTF
clone_size: NA
j_call: TRBJ1-2
d_call: NA
v_call: TRBV7-6

cdr3_nt: TGTGCCAGCAGCTTGGGTGGACAGGGAAAGACCCAGTACTTC
cdr3_aa: CASSLGGQGKTQYF
clone_size: few
j_call: TRBJ2-5
d_call: TRBD1
v_call: TRBV5-4

cdr3_nt: TGTGCCACCAGCCTAAGGTCGACTGGGGCCTACGAGCAGTACTTC
cdr3_aa: CATSLRSTGAYEQYF
clone_size: NA
j_call: TRBJ2-7
d_call: NA
v_call: TRBV15

cdr3_nt: TGCGCCAGCAGCCTCTCAGAGAACACTGAAGCTTTCTTT
cdr3_aa: CASSLSENTEAFF
clone_size: NA
j_call: TRBJ1-1
d_call: NA
v_call: TRBV4-3

cdr3_nt: TGTGCCAGCAGCACGGGACAGTTTCTGTCCGGGGAGCTGTTTTTT
cdr3_aa: CASSTGQFLSGELFF
clone_size: once
j_call: TRBJ2-2
d_call: TRBD1
v_call: TRBV7-2

cdr3_nt: TGCGCCAGCAGCCAAGTGGGGACAGATACGCAGTATTTT
cdr3_aa: CASSQVGTDTQYF
clone_size: NA
j_call: TRBJ2-3
d_call: NA
v_call: TRBV4-1

cdr3_nt: TGTGCCAGCAGTTTCAGGGGGCTTGTCACCGGGGAGCTGTTTTTT
cdr3_aa: CASSFRGLVTGELFF
clone_size: NA
j_call: TRBJ2-2
d_call: TRBD1
v_call: TRBV27

cdr3_nt: TGTGCCAGCAGCCTACAGACGGGACTAGAATACGAGCAGTACTTC
cdr3_aa: CASSLQTGLEYEQYF
clone_size: NA
j_call: TRBJ2-7
d_call: TRBD2
v_call: TRBV11-2

cdr3_nt: TGTGCCAGTAGGAATCAGGGAGCCTATGGCTACACCTTC
cdr3_aa: CASRNQGAYGYTF
clone_size: NA
j_call: TRBJ1-2
d_call: NA
v_call: TRBV19

cdr3_nt: TGTGCCAGCAGCGTCCTTCAGGGCGTGGCTGAGACCCAGTACTTC
cdr3_aa: CASSVLQGVAETQYF
clone_size: NA
j_call: TRBJ2-5
d_call: NA
v_call: TRBV9

cdr3_nt: TGTGCCAGCAGTGGTAGTGGCAATCAGCCCCAGCATTTT
cdr3_aa: CASSGSGNQPQHF
clone_size: NA
j_call: TRBJ1-5
d_call: NA
v_call: TRBV7-2

cdr3_nt: TGTGCCAGCAGCCCTAGAAGGGGCGACTATGGCTACACCTTC
cdr3_aa: CASSPRRGDYGYTF
clone_size: NA
j_call: TRBJ1-2
d_call: NA
v_call: TRBV7-2

cdr3_nt: TGTGCCAGCAGTTCTACGCGACTAGCGGGCGAGCAGTACTTC
cdr3_aa: CASSSTRLAGEQYF
clone_size: NA
j_call: TRBJ2-7
d_call: TRBD2
v_call: TRBV6-5

cdr3_nt: TGTGCCAGTAGTATCGCCAGGGGCCACTCGGGAACTAATGAAAAACTGTTTTTT
cdr3_aa: CASSIARGHSGTNEKLFF
clone_size: NA
j_call: TRBJ1-4
d_call: NA
v_call: TRBV19

cdr3_nt: TGTGCCAGCAGTCCCGGACAGGGAACGTTTAGTGGCAATCAGCCCCAGCATTTT
cdr3_aa: CASSPGQGTFSGNQPQHF
clone_size: few
j_call: TRBJ1-5
d_call: TRBD1
v_call: TRBV28

cdr3_nt: TGCGCCAGCAGCTCCGGACATAGTACAGATACGCAGTATTTT
cdr3_aa: CASSSGHSTDTQYF
clone_size: NA
j_call: TRBJ2-3
d_call: NA
v_call: TRBV5-1

cdr3_nt: TGTGCCAGCTCACCCCTCGGGACTAGCGGGGAAGAGACCCAGTACTTC
cdr3_aa: CASSPLGTSGEETQYF
clone_size: NA
j_call: TRBJ2-5
d_call: TRBD2
v_call: TRBV18

cdr3_nt: TGCGCCAGCAGTGCGGTACAGGGGATGTCAGATACGCAGTATTTT
cdr3_aa: CASSAVQGMSDTQYF
clone_size: few
j_call: TRBJ2-3
d_call: TRBD1
v_call: TRBV10-1

cdr3_nt: TGTGCCAGCAGCCAGGGAGCGGGCAATCAGCCCCAGCATTTT
cdr3_aa: CASSQGAGNQPQHF
clone_size: NA
j_call: TRBJ1-5
d_call: NA
v_call: TRBV14

cdr3_nt: TGCACCAGCAGCCAAGTGCTAGCGGGTTTAGCGGATACGCAGTATTTT
cdr3_aa: CTSSQVLAGLADTQYF
clone_size: NA
j_call: TRBJ2-3
d_call: NA
v_call: TRBV1

cdr3_nt: TGTGCCAGTAGGAGACAGTTACAAGAGACCCAGTACTTC
cdr3_aa: CASRRQLQETQYF
clone_size: once
j_call: TRBJ2-5
d_call: NA
v_call: TRBV19

cdr3_nt: TGTGCCAGCAGCGGGTTGGGACTACCCGGGACTGAAGAGCAGTTCTTC
cdr3_aa: CASSGLGLPGTEEQFF
clone_size: NA
j_call: TRBJ2-1
d_call: TRBD2
v_call: TRBV7-2

cdr3_nt: TGCGCCAGCAGCCAAGAAAGACAGTCCTCCTACAATGAGCAGTTCTTC
cdr3_aa: CASSQERQSSYNEQFF
clone_size: NA
j_call: TRBJ2-1
d_call: NA
v_call: TRBV4-3